The 9 T cell receptor beta chains presented below share a single source sample, sequenced in a study of graft-versus-host responses after intestinal transplantation. Here immunoSEQ multiplex PCR was the method, and the copy in TCRdb shows in-frame clones only, minus some. The sample lists approximately 88,000 clones, 75% to 90% occurring once. The antigens of these receptors remain unknown. The sequenced sample was unstimulated CD4+ T cells sorted from spleen or lymph node cells, obtained before intestinal transplant. The receptors were sampled from a human donor who received an intestinal transplant.

This chain links TRBV4-2 with TRBJ2-1; 12 positions match TRBD2. Germline lookup yields CDR1 LGHNA and CDR2 YNFKEQ. V was pared by 1 base and J by 12 bases, with 10 bases of the junction left unmatched. The CDR3 spans 16 residues. CDR3 sequence: CASSQGTSGGPGVQFF. As DNA, the CDR3 is TGTGCCAGCAGCCAAGGAACTAGCGGGGGGCCGGGTGTGCAGTTCTTC.

This chain uses TRBV4-1 with TRBJ2-1; 9 bases are a match to TRBD1. Germline V gene data show CDR1 as MGHRA and CDR2 as YSYEKL. The CDR3 runs to 22 residues. The V and J ends lost 1 base and 3 bases, in that order; junction bases with no gene match: 22. This chain's CDR3 is CASSQVPPGTGLVIKRYNEQFF. The CDR3 DNA sequence: TGCGCCAGCAGCCAAGTACCGCCCGGGACAGGGTTGGTCATAAAGCGCTACAATGAGCAGTTCTTC.

The gene calls are TRBV29-1 and TRBJ2-3, with 9 bases matching TRBD2. The CDR3 sequence is 15 residues long. Unmatched junction bases numbered 10, after V lost 3 bases and J lost 6 bases. CDR1 and CDR2 (germline): SQVTM, ANQGSEA. The CDR3 protein is CSVDRLAGSLDTQYF. In nucleotides, the CDR3 is TGCAGCGTTGATCGGCTAGCGGGGTCCCTGGATACGCAGTATTTT.

The J gene is TRBJ1-6, the V gene TRBV7-8; 11 bases are shared with TRBD1. Germline CDR1 and CDR2: SGHVS and FQNEAQ. V trimming: 5 bases; J trimming: 9 bases; junction bases outside the gene matches: 6. This CDR3 has 15 residues. CDR3 nucleotides: TGTGCCAGCAGCGGCCGGGACAGGGGGAGTTCACCCCTCCACTTT. This gives the protein CASSGRDRGSSPLHF.

The V and J genes are TRBV6-5 and TRBJ1-5; D is undetermined. V lost 6 bases and J 0 bases, leaving 6 bases between the germline ends. This CDR3 has 13 residues. The germline CDR1 and CDR2 sequences are MNHEY and SVGAGI. The CDR3 spells CASSRNSNQPQHF. The CDR3 DNA is TGTGCCAGCAGCCGTAATAGCAATCAGCCCCAGCATTTT.

In this sample, this clone turned up once. This chain connects TRBV4-1 to TRBJ2-1; TRBD2 aligns across 9 bases. The CDR3 has 15 residues. Germline assignment: CDR1 MGHRA and CDR2 YSYEKL. Trimming cost V 4 bases and J 2 bases; bases outside gene matches: 3. DNA of the CDR3: TGCGCCAGCAGCCTCGGACTAGCGCCCTACAATGAGCAGTTCTTC. It specifies CASSLGLAPYNEQFF.

The rearrangement links TRBV7-8 to TRBJ1-1, with TRBD1 matching 7 bases. The junction had 5 bases not matched to a gene; V was cut back by 1 base and J by 3 bases. Germline V gene lookup returns CDR1 SGHVS and CDR2 FQNEAQ. This CDR3 comprises 15 residues. In DNA form, the CDR3 reads TGTGCCAGCAGCTTAGAGGAACAGGGGTACACTGAAGCTTTCTTT. Translation: CASSLEEQGYTEAFF.

This chain uses TRBV18 with TRBJ2-7; 9 bases agree with TRBD2. The junction had 8 bases not matched to a gene; V was cut back by 2 bases and J by 3 bases. From germline, CDR1 is KGHSH and CDR2 LQKENI. The CDR3 spans 16 residues. CDR3 nucleotide sequence: TGTGCCAGCTCACCAGGGGGAGCGGGGGGATACTACGAGCAGTACTTC. Protein: CASSPGGAGGYYEQYF.

The rearrangement links TRBV19 to TRBJ1-2; D is uncertain. Trimming took off 3 bases at V and 2 bases at J, with 7 bases between the two ends. Germline-derived CDR1 and CDR2 are LNHDA and SQIVND (reference sequence). The CDR3 loop spans 13 amino acids. In DNA, the CDR3 is TGTGCCAGTAGTATTCGGAGGAACTATGGCTACACCTTC. This gives the protein CASSIRRNYGYTF.